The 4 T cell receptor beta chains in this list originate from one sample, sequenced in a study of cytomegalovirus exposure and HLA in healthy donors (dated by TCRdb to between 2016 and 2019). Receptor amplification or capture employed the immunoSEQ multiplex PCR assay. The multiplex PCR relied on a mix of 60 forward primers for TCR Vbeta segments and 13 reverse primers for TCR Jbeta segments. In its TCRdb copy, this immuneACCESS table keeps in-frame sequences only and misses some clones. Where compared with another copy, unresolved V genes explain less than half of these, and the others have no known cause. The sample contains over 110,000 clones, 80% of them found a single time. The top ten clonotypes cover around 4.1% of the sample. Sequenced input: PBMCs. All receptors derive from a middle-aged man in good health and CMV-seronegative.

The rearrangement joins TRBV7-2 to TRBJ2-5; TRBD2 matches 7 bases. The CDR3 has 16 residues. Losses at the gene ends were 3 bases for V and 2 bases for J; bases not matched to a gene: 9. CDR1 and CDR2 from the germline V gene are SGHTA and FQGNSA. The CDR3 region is CASSLRSRGGQETQYF. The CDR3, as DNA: TGTGCCAGCAGCTTGAGGTCCCGGGGAGGGCAAGAGACCCAGTACTTC.

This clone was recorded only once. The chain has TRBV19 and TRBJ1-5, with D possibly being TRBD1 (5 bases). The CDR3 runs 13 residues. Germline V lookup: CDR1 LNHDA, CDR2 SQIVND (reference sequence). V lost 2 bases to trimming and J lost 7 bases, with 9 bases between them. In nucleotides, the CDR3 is TGTGCCAGTAGTATATCAGGGTACCAGCCCCAGCATTTT. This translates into CASSISGYQPQHF.

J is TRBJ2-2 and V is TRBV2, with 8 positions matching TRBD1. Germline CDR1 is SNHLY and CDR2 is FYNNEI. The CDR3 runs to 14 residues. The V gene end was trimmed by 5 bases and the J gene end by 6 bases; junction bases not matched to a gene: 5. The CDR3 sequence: CASSKRQGPGELFF. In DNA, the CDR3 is TGTGCCAGCAGTAAAAGACAGGGGCCCGGGGAGCTGTTTTTT.

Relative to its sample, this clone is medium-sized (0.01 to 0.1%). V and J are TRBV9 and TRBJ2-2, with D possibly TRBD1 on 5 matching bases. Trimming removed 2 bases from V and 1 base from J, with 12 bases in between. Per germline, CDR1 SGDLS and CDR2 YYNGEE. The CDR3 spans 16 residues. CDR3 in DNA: TGTGCCAGCAGCGTTCTTGGGGCAATGAACACCGGGGAGCTGTTTTTT. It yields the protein CASSVLGAMNTGELFF.